The next 13 T cell receptor beta chains were all read from a single sample in a study of technical replicates of blood from four donors. Using immunoSEQ multiplex PCR, the repertoire was profiled, and TCRdb retains in-frame clones only, with some absent. The table records about 16,000 clones, roughly 86% of them present only once. The sequenced sample consisted of PBMCs. The receptors shown here come from a human donor in good health.

CDR3 bases: TGTGCCAGCAGCCGTGGGGGGACTGAAGCTTTCTTT. Its translation: CASSRGGTEAFF. The gene calls are TRBV7-8 and TRBJ1-1, with D possibly matching TRBD1 (5 bases). V was trimmed by 5 bases and J by 5 bases, leaving 9 bases between them. CDR1 is SGHVS, CDR2 FQNEAQ, per germline. This CDR3 comprises 12 residues.

This chain links TRBV19 with TRBJ2-7, with 9 bases lining up with TRBD1. The CDR3 runs to 21 residues. Germline assignment: CDR1 LNHDA and CDR2 SQIVND (reference sequence). Trimming removed 1 base from V and 6 bases from J; junction bases left unmatched: 25. CDR3 protein: CASSIVPGQGSSGQPSGEQYF. DNA of the CDR3: TGTGCCAGTAGTATAGTTCCGGGACAGGGTTCTAGCGGACAACCATCCGGCGAGCAGTACTTC.

The chain has TRBV27 and TRBJ2-3; TRBD2 agrees at 10 bases. This CDR3 has 19 amino acids. Trimming at V came to 5 bases and at J to 7 bases, leaving 21 bases not matched to a gene. Per germline, CDR1 MNHEY and CDR2 SMNVEV (reference sequence). CDR3 in amino acids: CASSTRTSGDPSGLHTQYF. As DNA, the CDR3 is TGTGCCAGCAGTACCCGGACTAGCGGAGATCCCTCCGGACTCCATACGCAGTATTTT.

A single count supports this clone. The genes are TRBV5-4 and TRBJ2-2, with a possible D match to TRBD2 (5 bases). Trimming cost V 4 bases and J 8 bases, with 18 bases left between them. CDR1 and CDR2 (germline): SGHNT, YYREEE (reference sequence). The CDR3 extends over 15 amino acids. CDR3 DNA sequence: TGTGCCAGCAGCCCAGATAGTGGCCGGGGAGGGGAGCTGTTTTTT. Protein product: CASSPDSGRGGELFF.

V usage is TRBV6-5 and J usage is TRBJ2-7, with TRBD1 identical over 8 bases. CDR3 size: 14 residues. V lost 8 bases to trimming and J lost 5 bases; unmatched junction nucleotides: 11. CDR1 and CDR2 (germline): MNHEY, SVGAGI. In DNA form, the CDR3 reads TGTGCCAGCCGAGGACAGGGAGTTTCCCACGAGCAGTACTTC. This codes for CASRGQGVSHEQYF.

This chain joins TRBV7-2 and TRBJ1-5; D unresolved. The CDR3 totals 12 residues. V was shortened by 5 bases and J by 4 bases, with 6 bases between the two germline ends. The germline V gene encodes CDR1 SGHTA and CDR2 FQGNSA. The CDR3 coding sequence is TGTGCCAGCAGCGTTAGTAATCAGCCCCAGCATTTT. Translation gives CASSVSNQPQHF.

The V and J genes are TRBV5-4 and TRBJ2-3, with TRBD2 matching over 10 bases. With 4 bases clipped from V and 4 bases from J, the junction kept 9 bases outside the gene matches. This CDR3 is 16 amino acids long. CDR1 is SGHNT and CDR2 is YYREEE in the germline V gene (reference sequence). CDR3 nucleotide sequence: TGTGCCAGCAGCCAACCCCTAGCGGGAGTTGCAGATACGCAGTATTTT. It encodes CASSQPLAGVADTQYF.

This chain connects TRBV5-8 to TRBJ1-1, with D possibly matching TRBD1 (5 bases). Looked up from germline, CDR1 is SGHTS and CDR2 is YDEGEE. The V end was cut by 1 base, the J end by 2 bases, with 6 bases between. This CDR3 region has 13 residues. CDR3 residues: CASSLRTNTEAFF. The CDR3 nucleotides read TGTGCCAGCAGCTTGAGGACAAACACTGAAGCTTTCTTT.

The J gene is TRBJ2-7, the V gene TRBV4-2; the match to TRBD2 covers 9 bases. Trimming cost V 0 bases and J 0 bases; bases outside gene matches: 9. CDR1 and CDR2 (germline): LGHNA, YNFKEQ. This CDR3 has 18 residues. The CDR3: CASSQDGLATLNSYEQYF. In nucleotides, the CDR3 is TGTGCCAGCAGCCAAGATGGACTAGCGACCTTAAACTCCTACGAGCAGTACTTC.

The rearrangement links TRBV7-2 to TRBJ1-5; 7 positions agree with TRBD1. Germline CDR1 is SGHTA and CDR2 is FQGNSA. J was trimmed by 4 bases and V by 1 base; bases with no gene match: 7. CDR3 size: 16 residues. The CDR3 DNA reads as TGTGCCAGCAGCTTAGGACAGGGAGGTACGAATCAGCCCCAGCATTTT. It yields the protein CASSLGQGGTNQPQHF.

The chain has TRBV5-6 and TRBJ2-1; perhaps TRBD2 as D (6 bases). The CDR3 contains 16 residues. The V end was cut by 6 bases, the J end by 3 bases, with 19 bases between. Germline CDR1 reads SGHDT; CDR2 reads YYEEEE. This CDR3 reads CASISVPRGVYNEQFF. CDR3 sequence (DNA): TGTGCCAGCATCTCAGTACCTCGCGGGGTCTACAATGAGCAGTTCTTC.

The chain uses TRBV6-4 and TRBJ2-5, with 11 positions matching TRBD2. CDR1 and CDR2 (germline): MRHNA, SNTAGT. The CDR3 loop spans 15 amino acids. Trimming took 4 bases from V and 5 from J; bases not matched to a gene: 6. The CDR3 DNA reads TGTGCCAGCAGTGCACTAGCGGGAGCGGGTGAGACCCAGTACTTC. Translating it yields CASSALAGAGETQYF.

This chain joins TRBV5-8 and TRBJ2-2, with 8 bases aligning to TRBD1. The CDR3 is made up of 18 amino acids. V shed 0 bases and J 1 base; nucleotides not matched to a gene: 8. The germline V gene encodes CDR1 SGHTS and CDR2 YDEGEE. As DNA, the CDR3 is TGTGCCAGCAGCTTGGAGGGATTGACAGGGGAGAACACCGGGGAGCTGTTTTTT. Amino acids: CASSLEGLTGENTGELFF.